This T cell receptor beta chain was sequenced during a study of T-cell reconstitution after alpha-beta-depleted transplantation in children. Study outcomes and limitations: At day 60, the high TCRbeta diversity found in some patients originated from recipient T cells and thymic progenitors that had survived. T-cell numbers and diversity, one year after transplant, stemmed largely from T cells that were newly produced. By about two months after transplant, alpha-beta T cells reportedly arose from several hundred graft clones that had expanded.

Unique molecular identifiers featured in how the TCRbeta library was prepared. MiXCR, applied by TCRdb to the PCR reads, yields one record per CDR3 protein. The sample includes 120,000 to 150,000 distinct CDR3 sequences, 8.8% of them seen just once. This clonotype was recorded at least ten times. The antigen is unknown. Germline CDR1 reads DFQATT; CDR2 reads SNEGSKA (reference sequence). This CDR3 comprises 16 residues. The junction had 5 bases not matched to a gene; V was cut back by 0 bases and J by 4 bases. J is TRBJ2-1 and V is TRBV20-1, with 11 bases that match TRBD2. The clonotype was recovered from a female patient aged 2 to 10 who had a stem cell transplant for congenital amegakaryocytic thrombocytopenia, so the T cells may come from the graft donor. The sample was PBMCs, mostly from graft donor cells, taken 180 days after TCRalphabeta/CD19-depleted stem cell transplant. The CDR3 sequence is CSARDLRTSGYNEQFF. In DNA, the CDR3 is TGCAGTGCTAGAGATCTGAGGACTAGCGGGTACAATGAGCAGTTCTTC.